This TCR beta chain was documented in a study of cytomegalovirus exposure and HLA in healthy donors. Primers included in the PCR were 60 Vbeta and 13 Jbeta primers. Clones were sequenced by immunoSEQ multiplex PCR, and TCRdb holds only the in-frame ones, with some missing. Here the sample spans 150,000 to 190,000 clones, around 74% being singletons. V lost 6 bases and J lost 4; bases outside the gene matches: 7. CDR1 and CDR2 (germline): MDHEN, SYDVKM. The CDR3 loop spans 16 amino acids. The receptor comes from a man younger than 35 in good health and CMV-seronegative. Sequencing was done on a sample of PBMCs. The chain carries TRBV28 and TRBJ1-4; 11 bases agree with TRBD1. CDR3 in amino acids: CASSSPGTGGNEKLFF. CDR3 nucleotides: TGTGCCAGCAGCTCCCCCGGGACAGGGGGTAATGAAAAACTGTTTTTT.